The 9 T cell receptor beta chains below all came from one sample that was sequenced in a study of cytomegalovirus exposure and HLA in healthy donors. The PCR employed 60 Vbeta primers together with 13 Jbeta primers. Sequencing was performed with immunoSEQ multiplex PCR; in TCRdb, only in-frame clones are kept and a portion is missing. This sample carries around 130,000 clones, roughly 71% of them seen once, and the ten largest clones take 2.9%. Sequencing was done on a sample of PBMCs. Source of these receptors: a woman aged 40 to 49 in good health and CMV-seropositive.

V and J are TRBV5-4 and TRBJ2-3, with a weak D call TRBD2 (7 bases). Germline V CDR1 and CDR2: SGHNT, YYREEE (reference sequence). This CDR3 is 16 amino acids long. The V gene lost 1 base and the J gene lost 1 base, with 13 bases spanning the gap. The CDR3 sequence: CASSLRGGARTDTQYF. CDR3 bases: TGTGCCAGCAGCTTGAGGGGGGGGGCGCGCACAGATACGCAGTATTTT.

The V gene is TRBV6-5, the J gene TRBJ1-3; maybe TRBD1 (5 bases). The V end lost 2 bases, the J end lost 1 base, and 9 bases lay between the germline ends. Germline-derived CDR1 and CDR2 are MNHEY and SVGAGI. This CDR3 has 15 amino acids. CDR3: CASSYRGGSGNTIYF. In nucleotides, the CDR3 is TGTGCCAGCAGTTACAGGGGTGGATCTGGAAACACCATATATTTT.

This clone was seen a few times. The chain links TRBV7-9 to TRBJ1-2; 8 bases are shared with TRBD1. With V trimmed by 2 bases and J by 3 bases, 5 bases remained unmatched. The CDR3 consists of 15 residues. CDR1 is SEHNR and CDR2 is FQNEAQ in the germline V gene (reference sequence). The CDR3 DNA follows: TGTGCCAGCAGCTTAAGTCAGGGGGCACACTATGGCTACACCTTC. Protein sequence: CASSLSQGAHYGYTF.

The rearrangement joins TRBV27 to TRBJ2-7; D is unresolved. The CDR3 is 15 residues long. Trimming removed 5 bases from V and 1 base from J, with 15 bases in between. Germline CDR1 is MNHEY and CDR2 is SMNVEV (reference sequence). CDR3 DNA sequence: TGTGCCAGCAGTCCCTCGACGGGTGGGTCCTACGAGCAGTACTTC. It encodes CASSPSTGGSYEQYF.

The chain couples TRBV7-9 to TRBJ1-2; 8 nucleotides agree with TRBD1. There are 15 residues in the CDR3. The trim removed 4 bases at V and 3 bases at J, leaving 7 bases unmatched. Germline lookup yields CDR1 SEHNR and CDR2 FQNEAQ (reference sequence). In nucleotides, the CDR3 is TGTGCCAGCAGCTCAACCGGGACAGGAGACTATGGCTACACCTTC. Amino acid sequence: CASSSTGTGDYGYTF.

V and J are TRBV18 and TRBJ2-1; 9 bases map to TRBD1. J was trimmed by 1 base and V by 3 bases; bases with no gene match: 1. There are 15 residues in the CDR3. Looked up from germline, CDR1 is KGHSH and CDR2 is LQKENI. The CDR3: CASSPGQGSYNEQFF. CDR3 nucleotide sequence: TGTGCCAGCTCACCGGGACAGGGTTCCTACAATGAGCAGTTCTTC.

This chain connects TRBV7-2 to TRBJ2-7, with 11 nucleotides matching TRBD1. Germline V gene data show CDR1 as SGHTA and CDR2 as FQGNSA. V shed 4 bases and J 5 bases; nucleotides not matched to a gene: 10. The CDR3 is 16 amino acids. The CDR3 region is CASSSRPWTGGDEQYF. The CDR3 bases are TGTGCCAGCAGCTCACGCCCATGGACAGGGGGCGACGAGCAGTACTTC. Supplemented by reference TRBV7-2 and TRBJ2-7, the full variable domain reads GAGVSQSPSNKVTEKGKDVELRCDPISGHTALYWYRQSLGQGLEFLIYFQGNSAPDKSGLPSDRFSAERTGGSVSTLTIQRTQQEDSAVYLCASSSRPWTGGDEQYFGPGTRLTVT.

The chain links TRBV7-9 to TRBJ2-4; 8 nucleotides match TRBD2. Germline CDR1 and CDR2: SEHNR and FQNEAQ (reference sequence). V was clipped by 4 bases and J by 0 bases; unmatched bases: 14. The CDR3 has 19 residues. The CDR3 is CASSSPLREDVIAKNIQYF. CDR3 nucleotides: TGTGCCAGCAGCTCCCCCCTGCGGGAGGATGTCATAGCCAAAAACATTCAGTACTTC.

The chain recombines TRBV6-1 with TRBJ2-7; D might be TRBD1 (5 bases). With 9 bases removed from V and 5 bases from J, the gap between germline ends came to 17 bases. Per the germline V gene, CDR1 is MNHNS and CDR2 is SASEGT. CDR3 size: 13 residues. This CDR3 reads CARRTGIGHEQYF. The CDR3, as DNA: TGTGCCAGGCGAACAGGAATCGGCCACGAGCAGTACTTC.